The 6 T cell receptor beta chains below were found in one sample sequenced in a study of neurological immune-mediated disorders. TCRdb processed the 5' RACE reads anew with MiXCR; each CDR3 protein has one entry. The sample carries approximately 38,000 distinct CDR3 sequences, around a tenth recorded once. Sequencing was performed on CD4+ T cells from blood. The receptors were sampled from a woman aged 25 to 39 with HTLV-1-associated myelopathy (HAM/TSP).

This clonotype was seen at least ten times. The chain joins TRBV5-1 to TRBJ2-1; no reliable D call. Germline V gene data show CDR1 as SGHRS and CDR2 as YFSETQ. The CDR3 is 12 amino acids. Trimming left V 0 bases short and J 9 bases short, with 7 bases between. The DNA of the CDR3 is TGCGCCAGCAGCTTGGTCTTGGGTGAGCAGTTCTTC. Protein product: CASSLVLGEQFF.

This clonotype was counted many times. The rearrangement uses TRBV7-2 and TRBJ2-2, with 10 nucleotides matching TRBD2. The CDR3 has 16 residues. Trimming at V came to 5 bases and at J to 7 bases, leaving 10 bases not matched to a gene. Germline V CDR1 and CDR2: SGHTA, FQGNSA. In DNA, the CDR3 is TGTGCCAGCAGCCGCGGCCCGGGACTAGCGATCGGGGAGCTGTTTTTT. Its protein is CASSRGPGLAIGELFF.

At least ten counts were recorded for this clonotype. This sequence joins TRBV7-8 and TRBJ2-1; the D call may be TRBD1 or TRBD2 (5 bases each). Germline CDR1 SGHVS, CDR2 FQNEAQ. Between the trimmed V and J ends, which lost 4 bases and 15 bases, there was a span of 19 bases. The CDR3 covers 13 residues. The CDR3 is CASSSAGTENPFF. For the CDR3, the DNA is TGTGCCAGCAGCTCCGCCGGGACCGAAAACCCGTTCTTC.

This clonotype was picked up many times. The rearrangement joins TRBV2 to TRBJ1-2; perhaps TRBD1 as D (5 bases). Looked up from germline, CDR1 is SNHLY and CDR2 is FYNNEI. This CDR3 has 13 residues. V shed 8 bases and J shed 8 bases, with 18 bases lying between them. The CDR3 here is CASLDGGRWGYTF. CDR3 coding DNA: TGTGCCAGCTTAGACGGGGGAAGGTGGGGCTACACCTTC.

This clonotype was seen at least ten times. The chain combines TRBV12-3 or TRBV12-4 with TRBJ1-2; 9 positions match TRBD1. The CDR3 totals 16 residues. The ends lost 6 bases at V and 2 bases at J; junction bases unmatched: 10. The CDR3 protein is CASSNGGQGPNYGYTF. The CDR3 DNA follows: TGTGCCAGCAGCAACGGGGGACAGGGCCCCAACTATGGCTACACCTTC.

This clonotype was seen ten or more times. The V gene is TRBV9, the J gene TRBJ2-3; possibly TRBD2 for D (6 bases). Germline CDR1 SGDLS, CDR2 YYNGEE. Trimming removed 1 base from V and 4 bases from J, with 10 bases in between. The CDR3 contains 14 residues. CDR3 DNA sequence: TGTGCCAGCAGCGTAACTAGCTTGGCAGATACGCAGTATTTT. This translates into CASSVTSLADTQYF.